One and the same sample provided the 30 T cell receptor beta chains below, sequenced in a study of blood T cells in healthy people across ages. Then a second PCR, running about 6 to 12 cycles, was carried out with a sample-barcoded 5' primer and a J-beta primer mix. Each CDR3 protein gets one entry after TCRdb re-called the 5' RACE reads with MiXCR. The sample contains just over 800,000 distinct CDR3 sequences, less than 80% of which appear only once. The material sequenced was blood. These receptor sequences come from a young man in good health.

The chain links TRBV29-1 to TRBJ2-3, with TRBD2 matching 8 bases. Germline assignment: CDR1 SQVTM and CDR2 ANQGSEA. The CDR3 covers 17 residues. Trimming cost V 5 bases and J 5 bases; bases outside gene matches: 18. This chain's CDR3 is CSVPDGGAGGTVDTQYF. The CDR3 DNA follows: TGCAGCGTTCCAGATGGTGGTGCGGGGGGCACGGTAGATACGCAGTATTTT.

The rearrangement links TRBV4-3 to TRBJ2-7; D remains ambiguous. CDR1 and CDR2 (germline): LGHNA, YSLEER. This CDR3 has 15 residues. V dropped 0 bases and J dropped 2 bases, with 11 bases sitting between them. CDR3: CASSQDLTDTYEQYF. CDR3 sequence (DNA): TGCGCCAGCAGCCAAGATCTAACTGATACCTACGAGCAGTACTTC.

In DNA form, the CDR3 reads TGTGCCAGCAGTGAACTGGGGACTAATGAAAAACTGTTTTTT. Translation gives CASSELGTNEKLFF. The chain has TRBV6-1 and TRBJ1-4; D remains ambiguous. Germline V gene sequence: CDR1 MNHNS, CDR2 SASEGT. The CDR3 sequence is 14 residues long. V lost 2 bases, J lost 2 bases, and 6 bases lay in between.

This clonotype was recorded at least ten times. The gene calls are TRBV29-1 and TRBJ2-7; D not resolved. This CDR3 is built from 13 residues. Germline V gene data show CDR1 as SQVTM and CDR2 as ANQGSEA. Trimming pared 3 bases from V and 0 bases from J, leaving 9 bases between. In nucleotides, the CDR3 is TGCAGCGTTGATCTACGGAGCTCCTACGAGCAGTACTTC. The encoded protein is CSVDLRSSYEQYF.

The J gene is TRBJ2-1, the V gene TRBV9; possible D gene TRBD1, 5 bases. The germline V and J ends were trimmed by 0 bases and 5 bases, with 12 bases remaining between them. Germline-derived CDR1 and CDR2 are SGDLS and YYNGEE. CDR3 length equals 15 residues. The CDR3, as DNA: TGTGCCAGCAGCGTAGGGGCCCAGGGTCACAATGAGCAGTTCTTC. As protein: CASSVGAQGHNEQFF.

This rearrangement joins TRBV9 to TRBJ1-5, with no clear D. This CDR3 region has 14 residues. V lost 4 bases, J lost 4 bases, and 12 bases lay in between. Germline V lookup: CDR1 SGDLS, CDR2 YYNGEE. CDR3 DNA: TGTGCCAGCAGCACGGACGGCCTGAATCAGCCCCAGCATTTT. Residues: CASSTDGLNQPQHF.

CDR3 bases: TGTGCCAGCAGCTTTCTAGCGGGGTCCTACAATGAGCAGTTCTTC. Translating gives CASSFLAGSYNEQFF. The V call is TRBV7-3, the J call TRBJ2-1; 9 nucleotides line up with TRBD2. Germline V gives CDR1 SGHTA, CDR2 FQGTGA. J lost 1 base, V lost 3 bases, and 1 base had no gene match. The CDR3 has 15 residues.

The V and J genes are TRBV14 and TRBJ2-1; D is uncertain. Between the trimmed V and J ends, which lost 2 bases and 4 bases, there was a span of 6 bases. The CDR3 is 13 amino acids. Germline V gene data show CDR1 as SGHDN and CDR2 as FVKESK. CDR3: CASSQFSYNEQFF. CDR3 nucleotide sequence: TGTGCCAGCAGCCAATTCAGTTACAATGAGCAGTTCTTC. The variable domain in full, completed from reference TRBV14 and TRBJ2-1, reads EAGVTQFPSHSVIEKGQTVTLRCDPISGHDNLYWYRRVMGKEIKFLLHFVKESKQDESGMPNNRFLAERTGGTYSTLKVQPAELEDSGVYFCASSQFSYNEQFFGPGTRLTVL.

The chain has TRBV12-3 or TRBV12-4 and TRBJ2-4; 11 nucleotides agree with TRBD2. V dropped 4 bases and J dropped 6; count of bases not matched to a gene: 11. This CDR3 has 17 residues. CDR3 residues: CASSSPRGSGGVNIQYF. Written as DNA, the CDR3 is TGTGCCAGCAGTTCCCCCCGAGGTAGCGGGGGGGTAAACATTCAGTACTTC.

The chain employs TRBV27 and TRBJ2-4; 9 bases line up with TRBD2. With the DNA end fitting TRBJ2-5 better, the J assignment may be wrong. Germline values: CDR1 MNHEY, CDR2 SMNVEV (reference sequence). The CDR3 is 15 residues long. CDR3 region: CASSLAGGIEETQYF. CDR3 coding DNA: TGTGCCAGCAGTTTAGCGGGGGGGATTGAAGAGACCCAGTACTTC.

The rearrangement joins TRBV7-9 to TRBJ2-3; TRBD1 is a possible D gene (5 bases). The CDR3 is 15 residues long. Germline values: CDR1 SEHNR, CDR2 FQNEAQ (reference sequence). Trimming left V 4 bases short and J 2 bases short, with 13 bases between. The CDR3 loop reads CASSYLPGNTDTQYF. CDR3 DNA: TGTGCCAGCAGCTATTTACCAGGGAACACAGATACGCAGTATTTT.

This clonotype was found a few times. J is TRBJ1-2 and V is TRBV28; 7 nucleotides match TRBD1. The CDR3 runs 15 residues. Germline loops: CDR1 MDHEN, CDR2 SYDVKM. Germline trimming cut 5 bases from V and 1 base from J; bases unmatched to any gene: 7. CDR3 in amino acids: CASSPPGDSNYGYTF. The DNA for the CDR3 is TGTGCCAGCAGTCCGCCCGGGGACAGTAACTATGGCTACACCTTC.

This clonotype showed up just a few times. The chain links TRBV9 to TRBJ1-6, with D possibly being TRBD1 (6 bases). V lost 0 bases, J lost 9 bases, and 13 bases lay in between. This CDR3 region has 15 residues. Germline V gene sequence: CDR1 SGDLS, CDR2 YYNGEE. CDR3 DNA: TGTGCCAGCAGCGTAGAGTCACAGGGTGGTTCACCCCTCCACTTT. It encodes CASSVESQGGSPLHF.

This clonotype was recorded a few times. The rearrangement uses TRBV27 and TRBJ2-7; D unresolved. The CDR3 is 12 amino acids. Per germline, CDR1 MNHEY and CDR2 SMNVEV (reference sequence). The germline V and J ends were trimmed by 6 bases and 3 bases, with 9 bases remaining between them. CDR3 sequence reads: CASRTTDYEQYF. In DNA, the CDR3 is TGTGCCAGCAGAACTACAGACTACGAGCAGTACTTC.

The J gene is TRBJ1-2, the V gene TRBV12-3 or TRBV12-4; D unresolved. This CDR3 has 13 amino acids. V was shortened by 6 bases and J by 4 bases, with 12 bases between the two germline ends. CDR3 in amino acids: CASRSFSSYGYTF. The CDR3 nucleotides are TGTGCCAGCAGGTCCTTCTCGAGCTATGGCTACACCTTC.

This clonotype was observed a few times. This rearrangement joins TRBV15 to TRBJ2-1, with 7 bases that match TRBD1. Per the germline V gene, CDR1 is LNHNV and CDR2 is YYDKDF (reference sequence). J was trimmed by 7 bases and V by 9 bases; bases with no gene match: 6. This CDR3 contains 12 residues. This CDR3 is CATNRGGNEQFF. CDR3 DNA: TGTGCCACTAACAGGGGCGGGAATGAGCAGTTCTTC.

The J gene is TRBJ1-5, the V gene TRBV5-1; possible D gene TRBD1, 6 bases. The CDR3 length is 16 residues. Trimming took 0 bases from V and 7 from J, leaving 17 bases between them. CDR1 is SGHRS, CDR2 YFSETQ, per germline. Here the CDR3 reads CASSLGAGAEGQPQHF. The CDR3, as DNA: TGCGCCAGCAGCTTGGGGGCGGGGGCCGAGGGACAGCCCCAGCATTTT.

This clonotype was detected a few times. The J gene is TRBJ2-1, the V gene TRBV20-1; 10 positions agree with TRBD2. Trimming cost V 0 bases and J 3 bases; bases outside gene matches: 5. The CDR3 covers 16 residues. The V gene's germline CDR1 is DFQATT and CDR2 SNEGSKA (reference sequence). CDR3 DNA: TGCAGTGCTAGAGACCTTCTAGCGGGGGTCTACAATGAGCAGTTCTTC. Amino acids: CSARDLLAGVYNEQFF.

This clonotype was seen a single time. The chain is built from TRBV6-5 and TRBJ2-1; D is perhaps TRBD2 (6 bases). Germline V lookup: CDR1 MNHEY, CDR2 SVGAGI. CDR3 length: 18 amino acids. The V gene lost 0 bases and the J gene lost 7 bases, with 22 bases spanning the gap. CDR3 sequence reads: CASSYSLWGDLGENEQFF. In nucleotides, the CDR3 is TGTGCCAGCAGTTACTCGTTGTGGGGGGATCTAGGTGAGAATGAGCAGTTCTTC.

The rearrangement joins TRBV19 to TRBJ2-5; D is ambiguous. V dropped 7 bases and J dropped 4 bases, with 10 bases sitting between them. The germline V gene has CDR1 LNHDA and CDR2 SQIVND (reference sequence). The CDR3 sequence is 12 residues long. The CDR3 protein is CASTSSRETQYF. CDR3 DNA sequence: TGTGCCAGTACCTCCAGCAGAGAGACCCAGTACTTC.

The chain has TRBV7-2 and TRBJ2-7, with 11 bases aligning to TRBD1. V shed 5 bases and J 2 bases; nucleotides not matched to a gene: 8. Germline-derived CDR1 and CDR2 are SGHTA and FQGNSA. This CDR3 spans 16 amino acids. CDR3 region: CASSVLPGQGAYEQYF. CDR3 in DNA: TGTGCCAGCAGCGTCCTCCCGGGACAGGGGGCCTACGAGCAGTACTTC.

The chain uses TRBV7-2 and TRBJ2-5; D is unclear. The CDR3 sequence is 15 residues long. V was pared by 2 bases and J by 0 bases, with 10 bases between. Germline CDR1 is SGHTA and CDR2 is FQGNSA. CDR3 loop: CASSLHGNHQETQYF. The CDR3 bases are TGTGCCAGCAGCTTACATGGAAACCACCAAGAGACCCAGTACTTC.

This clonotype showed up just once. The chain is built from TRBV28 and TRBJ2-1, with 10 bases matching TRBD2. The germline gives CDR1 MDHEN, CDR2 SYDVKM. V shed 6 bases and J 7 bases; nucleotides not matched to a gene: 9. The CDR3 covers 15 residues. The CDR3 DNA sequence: TGTGCCAGCAGCCCACCAGCGGGGGGGCCGAATGAGCAGTTCTTC. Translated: CASSPPAGGPNEQFF.

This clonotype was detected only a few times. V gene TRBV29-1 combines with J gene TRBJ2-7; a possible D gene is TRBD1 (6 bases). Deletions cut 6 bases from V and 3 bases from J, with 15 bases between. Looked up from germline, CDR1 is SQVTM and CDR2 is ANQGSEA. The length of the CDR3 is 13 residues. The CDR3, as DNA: TGCAGCGTAGCGTACAGGGAAGGCTACGAGCAGTACTTC. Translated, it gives CSVAYREGYEQYF.

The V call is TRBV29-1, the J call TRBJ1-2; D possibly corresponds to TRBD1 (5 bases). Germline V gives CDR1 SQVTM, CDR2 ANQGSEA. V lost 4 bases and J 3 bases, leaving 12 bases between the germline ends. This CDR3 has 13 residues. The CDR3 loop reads CSVVTVGDYGYTF. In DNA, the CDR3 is TGCAGCGTTGTGACAGTAGGCGACTATGGCTACACCTTC.

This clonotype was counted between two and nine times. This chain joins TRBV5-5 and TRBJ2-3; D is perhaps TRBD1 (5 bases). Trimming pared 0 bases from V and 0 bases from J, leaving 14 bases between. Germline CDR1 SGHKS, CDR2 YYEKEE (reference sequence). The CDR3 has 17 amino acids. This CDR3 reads CASSLVPQGLSTDTQYF. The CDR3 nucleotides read TGTGCCAGCAGCTTGGTTCCCCAGGGCCTTAGCACAGATACGCAGTATTTT.

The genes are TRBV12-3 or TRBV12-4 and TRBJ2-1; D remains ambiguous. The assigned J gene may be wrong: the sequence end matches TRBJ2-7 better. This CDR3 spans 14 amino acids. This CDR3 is CASSLQVSYNEQYF. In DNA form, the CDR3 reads TGTGCCAGCAGCCTCCAAGTCTCCTACAATGAGCAGTACTTC.

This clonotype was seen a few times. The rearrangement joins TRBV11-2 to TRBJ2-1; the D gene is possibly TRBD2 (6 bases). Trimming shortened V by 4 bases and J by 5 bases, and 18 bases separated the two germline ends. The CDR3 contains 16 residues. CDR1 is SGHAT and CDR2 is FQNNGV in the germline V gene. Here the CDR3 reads CASSSQTSRGNNEQFF. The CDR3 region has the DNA TGTGCCAGCAGCTCCCAGACTAGTCGGGGAAACAATGAGCAGTTCTTC.

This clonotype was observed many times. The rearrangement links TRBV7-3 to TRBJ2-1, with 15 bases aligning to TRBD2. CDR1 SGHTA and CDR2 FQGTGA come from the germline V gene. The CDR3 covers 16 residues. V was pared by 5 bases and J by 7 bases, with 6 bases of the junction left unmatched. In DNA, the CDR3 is TGTGCCAGCAGCGCCGGACTAGCGGGGGGGCTAAATGAGCAGTTCTTC. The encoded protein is CASSAGLAGGLNEQFF.

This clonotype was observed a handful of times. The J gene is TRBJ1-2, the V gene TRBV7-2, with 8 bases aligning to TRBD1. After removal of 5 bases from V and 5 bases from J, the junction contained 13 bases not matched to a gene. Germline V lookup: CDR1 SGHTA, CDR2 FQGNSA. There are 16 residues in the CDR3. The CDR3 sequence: CASSLGLGQAIYGYTF. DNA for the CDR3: TGTGCCAGCAGCCTAGGATTGGGACAGGCGATTTATGGCTACACCTTC. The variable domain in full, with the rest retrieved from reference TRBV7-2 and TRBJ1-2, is GAGVSQSPSNKVTEKGKDVELRCDPISGHTALYWYRQSLGQGLEFLIYFQGNSAPDKSGLPSDRFSAERTGGSVSTLTIQRTQQEDSAVYLCASSLGLGQAIYGYTFGSGTRLTVV.